Given below is one T cell receptor (beta chain) in context. The germline gives CDR1 DFQATT, CDR2 SNEGSKA (reference sequence). This CDR3 comprises 15 residues. V gave up 3 bases and J gave up 3 bases, with 15 bases separating them. Per the authors' pipeline: It was from reference gene primer amplification that nucleated cell counts were estimated. Here immunoSEQ multiplex PCR was the method, and the copy in TCRdb shows in-frame clones only, minus some. For V, J and clone size, that table is used; D and trimming come from the DNA. The sample holds approximately 73,000 clones; 86% are singletons and the top ten take 1.9%. The data are from a study of blood T cell repertoires in COVID-19. About the research overall: PBMCs, B-cell-depleted T cells, or T cells provided the cDNA or gDNA that made up the material.

The sequenced sample consisted of peripheral blood. This rearrangement joins TRBV20-1 to TRBJ2-1; D is possibly TRBD1 (6 bases). This TCR derives from a woman aged 55 to 70 with acute or convalescent COVID-19. CDR3 sequence (DNA): TGCAGTGCTAGTCAAGGGGGAGCCCTCTACAATGAGCAGTTCTTC. It encodes CSASQGGALYNEQFF.